The rows below give T cell receptor beta chains drawn from one sample of a study of T-cell memory formation after mild COVID-19. MiXCR was run by TCRdb on the 5' RACE reads, yielding one entry per CDR3 protein. The data show approximately 490,000 distinct CDR3 sequences, around 21% seen once. The sample comprised PBMCs or a T cell subset sorted from them (not recorded which). All receptors derive from an adult woman who had mild COVID-19 (a few samples of this study predate the infection). Cell type and time point are not known. Both conserved end residues are part of each CDR3. A D gene is named only where the DNA matches it firmly. Not every row has a clone size; where given, it reads once, few, many or a size class.

clone_size	v_call	j_call	d_call	cdr3_aa	cdr3_nt
.	TRBV10-3	TRBJ1-1	TRBD1	CAISESGGQGNTEAFF	TGTGCCATCAGTGAGTCCGGCGGACAGGGTAACACTGAAGCTTTCTTT
few	TRBV5-5	TRBJ2-1	.	CASSLQPGGYNEQFF	TGTGCCAGCAGCCTACAACCCGGGGGTTACAATGAGCAGTTCTTC
few	TRBV7-9	TRBJ2-6	.	CASSSYHSGANVLTF	TGTGCCAGCAGTTCTTACCACTCTGGGGCCAACGTCCTGACTTTC
few	TRBV5-6	TRBJ2-4	TRBD2	CAIPPGPRFIERETAKNIQYF	TGTGCCATCCCACCGGGACCCAGGTTTATCGAGCGGGAAACGGCCAAAAACATTCAGTACTTC
.	TRBV12-3/TRBV12-4	TRBJ1-5	TRBD1	CASSSGGEADQPQHF	TGTGCCAGCAGCTCAGGGGGCGAGGCGGATCAGCCCCAGCATTTT
.	TRBV25-1	TRBJ2-7	.	CASSDPRFPDSEQYF	TGTGCCAGCAGTGACCCACGCTTTCCGGACTCCGAGCAGTACTTC
.	TRBV19	TRBJ1-1	.	CASSIRRDTEAFF	TGTGCCAGTAGTATACGGCGGGACACTGAAGCTTTCTTT
.	TRBV6-5	TRBJ2-7	.	CASSYSGATLNEQYF	TGTGCCAGCAGTTACTCGGGAGCGACTCTCAACGAGCAGTACTTC
.	TRBV7-9	TRBJ2-7	TRBD2	CASQIGLAGEAYEQYF	TGTGCCAGCCAAATTGGTTTAGCGGGAGAGGCCTACGAGCAGTACTTC
.	TRBV5-1	TRBJ1-4	.	CASSLGGAKKLFF	TGCGCCAGCAGCTTGGGGGGGGCAAAAAAACTGTTTTTT
.	TRBV4-2	TRBJ2-1	.	CASSRVAEGFAYNEQFF	TGTGCCAGCAGCCGGGTAGCGGAGGGGTTCGCGTACAATGAGCAGTTCTTC
few	TRBV27	TRBJ2-1	.	CASRGEIGFPQVF	TGTGCCAGCAGGGGCGAGATCGGTTTCCCACAGGTCTTC
many	TRBV9	TRBJ2-3	.	CASSALPGGTDTQYF	TGTGCCAGCAGCGCCCTCCCGGGGGGCACAGATACGCAGTATTTT
.	TRBV7-2	TRBJ2-5	.	CASSQRTQETQYF	TGTGCCAGCAGCCAACGGACCCAAGAGACCCAGTACTTC
.	TRBV5-1	TRBJ2-2	.	CASSWNRGELFF	TGCGCCAGCAGCTGGAACAGGGGGGAGCTGTTTTTT
.	TRBV9	TRBJ2-7	TRBD2	CASSVAGGSFNEQYF	TGTGCCAGCAGCGTAGCTGGCGGGAGTTTTAACGAGCAGTACTTC
many	TRBV10-3	TRBJ2-5	.	CAISGVGKETQYF	TGTGCCATCAGTGGGGTAGGCAAAGAGACCCAGTACTTC
few	TRBV20-1	TRBJ2-1	TRBD1	CSAKDRVYGNEQFF	TGCAGTGCTAAGGACAGGGTGTATGGGAATGAGCAGTTCTTC
few	TRBV20-1	TRBJ1-2	TRBD1	CSARMGQGSFYTF	TGCAGTGCTAGAATGGGACAGGGATCCTTCTACACCTTC
.	TRBV6-2/TRBV6-3	TRBJ2-1	TRBD2	CASSLLAGALNEQFF	TGTGCCAGCAGTCTCCTAGCGGGGGCCCTCAATGAGCAGTTCTTC
many	TRBV12-3/TRBV12-4	TRBJ2-6	.	CASSPESYGTFLSGANVLTF	TGTGCCAGCAGTCCAGAAAGCTACGGGACATTTCTCTCTGGGGCCAACGTCCTGACTTTC
.	TRBV7-9	TRBJ2-6	.	CASSKPGSGANVLTF	TGTGCCAGCAGCAAGCCCGGCTCTGGGGCCAACGTCCTGACTTTC
few	TRBV7-9	TRBJ2-1	TRBD2	CASSLRRVTSGDYNEQFF	TGTGCCAGCAGCTTACGCAGGGTGACTAGCGGGGATTACAATGAGCAGTTCTTC
.	TRBV10-3	TRBJ2-1	.	CAISESTGRSNEQFF	TGTGCCATCAGTGAGTCGACAGGGAGGAGCAATGAGCAGTTCTTC
.	TRBV6-5	TRBJ1-1	TRBD1	CASSYKGAGNTEAFF	TGTGCCAGCAGTTACAAGGGGGCTGGGAACACTGAAGCTTTCTTT
.	TRBV29-1	TRBJ1-2	.	CSVAGRGSNYGYTF	TGCAGCGTCGCGGGGCGGGGATCCAACTATGGCTACACCTTC
few	TRBV19	TRBJ2-1	TRBD2	CASSPGLMNEQFF	TGTGCCAGTAGCCCGGGACTAATGAATGAGCAGTTCTTC
few	TRBV18	TRBJ2-5	TRBD1	CASSPAGTGGETQYF	TGTGCCAGCTCACCTGCCGGGACAGGGGGAGAGACCCAGTACTTC
.	TRBV6-2/TRBV6-3	TRBJ2-5	.	CASSYRGRQLQETQYF	TGTGCCAGCAGTTATCGAGGAAGACAACTCCAAGAGACCCAGTACTTC
few	TRBV15	TRBJ2-1	.	CATSIRRALEQFF	TGTGCCACCAGCATCCGACGAGCCTTGGAGCAGTTCTTC
.	TRBV5-6	TRBJ1-2	.	CASSLAPGAAYGYTF	TGTGCCAGCAGCTTGGCCCCGGGGGCGGCTTATGGCTACACCTTC
.	TRBV7-9	TRBJ2-3	TRBD2	CASSLVQSGLAGRDTQYF	TGTGCCAGCAGCTTAGTACAATCGGGACTAGCAGGCCGGGATACGCAGTATTTT
.	TRBV4-3	TRBJ2-5	TRBD2	CASSQGAGGPQETQYF	TGCGCCAGCAGCCAAGGGGCGGGAGGGCCGCAAGAGACCCAGTACTTC
.	TRBV25-1	TRBJ1-1	.	CASSEEGAMNTEAFF	TGTGCCAGCAGTGAAGAAGGAGCGATGAACACTGAAGCTTTCTTT
.	TRBV24-1	TRBJ2-1	TRBD1	CATSPRGGLGDEQFF	TGTGCCACCAGTCCCCGAGGGGGCCTGGGCGATGAGCAGTTCTTC
.	TRBV6-6	TRBJ2-1	TRBD2	CASSPVSTSGGGNEQFF	TGTGCCAGCAGTCCCGTCTCGACTAGCGGGGGGGGGAATGAGCAGTTCTTC
.	TRBV5-6	TRBJ1-2	.	CASSLAGQSNYGYTF	TGTGCCAGCAGCTTGGCAGGACAGTCAAACTATGGCTACACCTTC
.	TRBV11-2	TRBJ1-1	.	CASRPSGMNTEAFF	TGTGCCAGCAGACCTAGCGGGATGAACACTGAAGCTTTCTTT
.	TRBV5-1	TRBJ2-6	TRBD2	CASSLRPGGATSGANVLTF	TGCGCCAGCAGCTTGAGACCCGGGGGGGCGACGAGTGGGGCCAACGTCCTGACTTTC
.	TRBV20-1	TRBJ2-1	.	CSAMNSQTVGNEQFF	TGCAGTGCTATGAATTCCCAGACGGTCGGGAATGAGCAGTTCTTC
.	TRBV20-1	TRBJ1-3	.	CSARAAAGTGNTIYF	TGCAGTGCTAGGGCCGCGGCGGGAACTGGAAACACCATATATTTT
.	TRBV2	TRBJ2-5	TRBD1	CASSIGQGFFATQYF	TGTGCCAGCAGCATAGGACAGGGCTTTTTTGCGACCCAGTACTTC
.	TRBV7-9	TRBJ2-3	TRBD2	CASSFQISGRATDTQYF	TGTGCCAGCAGCTTCCAAATTAGCGGGAGGGCCACAGATACGCAGTATTTT
.	TRBV12-3/TRBV12-4	TRBJ2-1	TRBD2	CASSWSGDSYNEQFF	TGTGCCAGCAGTTGGAGCGGGGACTCCTACAATGAGCAGTTCTTC
.	TRBV29-1	TRBJ2-4	TRBD1	CSAPGQGLNIQYF	TGCAGCGCTCCGGGACAGGGGCTAAACATTCAGTACTTC
few	TRBV18	TRBJ2-5	TRBD2	CASSPRLASEETQYF	TGTGCCAGCTCACCCAGACTAGCCTCGGAAGAGACCCAGTACTTC
.	TRBV19	TRBJ2-2	TRBD2	CASESGRGTGELFF	TGTGCCAGTGAGAGCGGGAGGGGCACCGGGGAGCTGTTTTTT